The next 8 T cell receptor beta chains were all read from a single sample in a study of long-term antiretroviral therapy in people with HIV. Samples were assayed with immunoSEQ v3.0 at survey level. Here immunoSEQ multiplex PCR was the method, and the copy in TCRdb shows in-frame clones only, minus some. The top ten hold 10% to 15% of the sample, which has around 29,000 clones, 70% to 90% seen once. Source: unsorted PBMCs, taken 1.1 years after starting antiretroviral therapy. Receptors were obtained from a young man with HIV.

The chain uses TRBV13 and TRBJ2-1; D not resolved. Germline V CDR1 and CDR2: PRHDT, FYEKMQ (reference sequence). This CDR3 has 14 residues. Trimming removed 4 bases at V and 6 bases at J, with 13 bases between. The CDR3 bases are TGTGCCAGCAGCTCCAGAGAGGCAGCCAATGAGCAGTTCTTC. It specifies CASSSREAANEQFF.

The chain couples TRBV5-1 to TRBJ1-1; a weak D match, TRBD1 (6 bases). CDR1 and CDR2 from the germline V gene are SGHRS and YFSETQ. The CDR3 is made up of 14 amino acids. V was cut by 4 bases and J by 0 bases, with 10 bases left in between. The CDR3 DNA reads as TGCGCCAGCAGCGCAGGACAGATGAACACTGAAGCTTTCTTT. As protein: CASSAGQMNTEAFF.

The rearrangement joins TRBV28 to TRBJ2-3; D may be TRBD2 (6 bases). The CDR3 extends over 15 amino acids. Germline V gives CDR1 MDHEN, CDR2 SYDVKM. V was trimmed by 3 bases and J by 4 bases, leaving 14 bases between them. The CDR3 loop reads CASSFTTRRADTQYF. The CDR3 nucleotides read TGTGCCAGCAGTTTTACGACTAGACGTGCAGATACGCAGTATTTT.

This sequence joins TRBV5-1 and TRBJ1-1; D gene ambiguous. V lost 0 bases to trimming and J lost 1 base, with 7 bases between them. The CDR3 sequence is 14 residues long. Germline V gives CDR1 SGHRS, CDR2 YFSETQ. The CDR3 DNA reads TGCGCCAGCAGCTTGGCCGTCAGGAACACTGAAGCTTTCTTT. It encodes CASSLAVRNTEAFF.

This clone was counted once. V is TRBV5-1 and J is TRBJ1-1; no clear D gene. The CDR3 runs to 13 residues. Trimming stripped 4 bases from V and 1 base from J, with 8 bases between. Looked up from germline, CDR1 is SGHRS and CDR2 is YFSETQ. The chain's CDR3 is CASSPHKNTEAFF. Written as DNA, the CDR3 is TGCGCCAGCAGCCCCCACAAGAACACTGAAGCTTTCTTT.

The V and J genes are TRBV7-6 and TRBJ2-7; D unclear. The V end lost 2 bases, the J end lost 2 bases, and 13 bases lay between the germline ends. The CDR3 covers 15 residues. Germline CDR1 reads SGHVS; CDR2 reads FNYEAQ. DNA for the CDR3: TGTGCCAGCAGCTTATATTCGAGTGAAGCCTACGAGCAGTACTTC. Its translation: CASSLYSSEAYEQYF.

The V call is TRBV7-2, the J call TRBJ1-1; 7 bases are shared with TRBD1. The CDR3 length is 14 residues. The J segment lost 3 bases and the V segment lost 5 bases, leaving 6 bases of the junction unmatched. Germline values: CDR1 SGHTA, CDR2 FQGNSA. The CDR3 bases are TGTGCCAGCAGCCTTCAAACAGGGGACACTGAAGCTTTCTTT. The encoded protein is CASSLQTGDTEAFF.

The CDR3 sequence is CASSEVGGLTRNEQFF. The CDR3, as DNA: TGTGCCAGCAGTGAAGTGGGGGGCTTAACGAGGAATGAGCAGTTCTTC. The rearrangement uses TRBV6-1 and TRBJ2-1, with D perhaps being TRBD1 or TRBD2 (6 bases each). Germline V gene data show CDR1 as MNHNS and CDR2 as SASEGT. This CDR3 has 16 amino acids. Deletions cut 1 base from V and 7 bases from J, with 17 bases between.